This T cell receptor beta chain was found in a study of beta chain features in type 1 diabetes. Turning to the study itself: Examined across all samples were about 99,000,000 sorted cells.

V lost 4 bases and J 6 bases, leaving 12 bases between the germline ends. This CDR3 region has 14 residues. CDR1 is MGHRA and CDR2 is YSYEKL in the germline V gene. Sequencing targeted expressed TCRB transcripts, as all isolated RNA had been reverse transcribed. Profiling relied on immunoSEQ multiplex PCR, and the TCRdb table lists in-frame clones only, not all of them. The table records about 390,000 clones, about 10% of them present only once. At least ten counts were recorded for this clone. Its matching antigen is unknown. Each sorted fraction was over 95% pure. Study findings and constraints: Researchers report that Type 1 diabetes patients had moderately but significantly shorter TCRB CDR3s across all four CD4+ subsets.

The chain is built from TRBV4-1 and TRBJ1-4; D is possibly TRBD1 (5 bases). Sample: central memory CD4+ T cells from blood. The sequence derives from a man in his thirties or forties with type 1 diabetes. This chain's CDR3 is CASSRGHGDEKLFF. DNA for the CDR3: TGCGCCAGCAGCCGTGGACACGGTGATGAAAAACTGTTTTTT.